This is a list of T cell receptor beta chains from one sample in a study of STAT5B mutations in CD4+ large granular lymphocyte leukemia. Using immunoSEQ multiplex PCR, the repertoire was profiled, and TCRdb retains in-frame clones only, with some absent. Among about 30,000 clones listed, approximately 72% were seen once. Material for sequencing was CD4+ T cells from blood buffy coats. Receptors originate from a human donor in good health. The CDR3 runs from the conserved cysteine through the conserved F or W. Each record gives: D gene, J gene, V gene, clone size, CDR3 protein, CDR3 DNA. The D gene is left open where the match is weak. Some rows have no size entry. The others give once, few or many, or a class for an expanded clone.

.,TRBJ2-2,TRBV6-1,few,CASRYRINTGELFF,TGTGCCAGCAGGTATAGAATTAACACCGGGGAGCTGTTTTTT
.,TRBJ1-4,TRBV10-3,.,CAISESSFSEKLFF,TGTGCCATCAGTGAGTCCTCATTTTCGGAAAAACTGTTTTTT
TRBD1,TRBJ2-3,TRBV7-8,.,CASSPRPGQTDTQYF,TGTGCCAGCAGCCCTAGACCGGGACAGACAGATACGCAGTATTTT
TRBD1,TRBJ1-5,TRBV30,few,CAWGRQGDQPQHF,TGTGCCTGGGGAAGACAGGGAGATCAGCCCCAGCATTTT
TRBD1,TRBJ1-4,TRBV27,.,CASRPYRDSPEKLFF,TGTGCCAGCAGACCCTACCGGGACAGCCCTGAAAAACTGTTTTTT
TRBD2,TRBJ2-1,TRBV5-4,.,CASTSRTSGSNEQFF,TGTGCCAGCACCTCCCGGACTAGCGGGAGTAATGAGCAGTTCTTC
TRBD2,TRBJ2-1,TRBV28,.,CASSPATSGGASTYNEQFF,TGTGCCAGCAGTCCCGCGACTAGCGGGGGGGCCAGCACCTACAATGAGCAGTTCTTC
.,TRBJ2-7,TRBV2,.,CASSVERNEQYF,TGTGCCAGCAGTGTAGAGAGAAACGAGCAGTACTTC
.,TRBJ1-2,TRBV27,.,CASSDSYGYTF,TGTGCCAGCTCCGACAGTTATGGCTACACCTTC
.,TRBJ2-2,TRBV7-6,few,CASSFNGRTGELFF,TGTGCCAGCAGCTTCAACGGGCGCACCGGGGAGCTGTTTTTT
.,TRBJ1-5,TRBV21-1,.,CASRFLGSGRWFQPQHF,TGTGCCAGCAGATTTCTTGGGTCGGGGCGGTGGTTCCAGCCCCAGCATTTT
TRBD2,TRBJ2-1,TRBV11-1,.,CASTRLAGGREQFF,TGTGCCAGCACCCGACTAGCGGGAGGGCGTGAGCAGTTCTTC
.,TRBJ2-6,TRBV5-6,.,CASSHSGANVLTF,TGTGCCAGCTCCCACTCTGGGGCCAACGTCCTGACTTTC
.,TRBJ2-2,TRBV11-2,.,CASSLGGTGELFF,TGTGCCAGCAGCTTGGGGGGCACCGGGGAGCTGTTTTTT
.,TRBJ1-2,TRBV4-1,few,CASSQETTVNYGYTF,TGCGCCAGCAGCCAAGAGACGACAGTTAACTATGGCTACACCTTC
.,TRBJ2-1,TRBV7-6,.,CASSLAGLSYNEQFF,TGTGCCAGCAGCTTGGCAGGACTCTCCTACAATGAGCAGTTCTTC
TRBD1,TRBJ2-5,TRBV25-1,.,CASSEGQGGETQYF,TGTGCCAGCAGTGAGGGACAGGGGGGAGAGACCCAGTACTTC
.,TRBJ1-1,TRBV18,.,CASSPSQGLEAFF,TGTGCCAGCTCACCATCCCAGGGGCTTGAAGCTTTCTTT
.,TRBJ1-4,TRBV7-3,few,CASSSSAGEKLFF,TGTGCCAGCAGCTCCAGTGCGGGTGAAAAACTGTTTTTT
.,TRBJ1-5,TRBV6-1,few,CASRGNQPQHF,TGTGCCAGCAGAGGCAATCAGCCCCAGCATTTT
TRBD1,TRBJ1-5,TRBV28,.,CASKTGVLSNQPQHF,TGTGCCAGCAAAACAGGGGTCCTTAGCAATCAGCCCCAGCATTTT
.,TRBJ1-5,TRBV6-1,few,CASCREQPQHF,TGTGCCAGCTGTCGGGAACAGCCCCAGCATTTT
.,TRBJ2-7,TRBV7-6,.,CASSPPYATEQYF,TGTGCCAGCAGCCCCCCCTACGCTACCGAGCAGTACTTC